This T cell receptor (beta chain) came from a study of beta chain features in type 1 diabetes. Sequencing targeted expressed TCRB transcripts, as all isolated RNA had been reverse transcribed. Measured with immunoSEQ multiplex PCR; TCRdb has only the in-frame clones, and not every one. The sample lists 250,000 or so clones; 25% to 35% were seen once. Germline loops: CDR1 SGHTA, CDR2 FQGNSA. Trimming stripped 4 bases from V and 1 base from J, with 13 bases between. The CDR3 is made up of 15 amino acids. The chain couples TRBV7-2 to TRBJ1-1; TRBD1 is a possible D gene (6 bases). This clonotype originated in a man aged 25 to 45 in good health. Sequenced: central memory CD4+ T cells from blood. CDR3 sequence: CASSSTRGGNTEAFF. CDR3 in DNA: TGTGCCAGCAGCTCGACAAGAGGGGGGAACACTGAAGCTTTCTTT.